This paragraph reports one T cell receptor (beta chain). The PCR used 60 Vbeta and 13 Jbeta primers. Measured with immunoSEQ multiplex PCR; TCRdb has only the in-frame clones, and not every one. The repertoire includes some 130,000 clones, roughly 71% of them detected once, and more than 6.5% sits in the top ten. The data derive from a study of cytomegalovirus exposure and HLA in healthy donors. From germline, CDR1 is MNHEY and CDR2 SMNVEV (reference sequence). This CDR3 region has 16 residues. Trimming cost V 7 bases and J 7 bases, with 25 bases left between them. The chain carries TRBV27 and TRBJ1-2; no clear D gene. The receptor comes from a man aged 30-40 years in good health and CMV-seronegative. Sample: PBMCs. CDR3 in amino acids: CASNSTREKPPGGYTF. The CDR3 region has the DNA TGTGCCAGCAATTCCACTCGGGAAAAACCACCTGGTGGCTACACCTTC.